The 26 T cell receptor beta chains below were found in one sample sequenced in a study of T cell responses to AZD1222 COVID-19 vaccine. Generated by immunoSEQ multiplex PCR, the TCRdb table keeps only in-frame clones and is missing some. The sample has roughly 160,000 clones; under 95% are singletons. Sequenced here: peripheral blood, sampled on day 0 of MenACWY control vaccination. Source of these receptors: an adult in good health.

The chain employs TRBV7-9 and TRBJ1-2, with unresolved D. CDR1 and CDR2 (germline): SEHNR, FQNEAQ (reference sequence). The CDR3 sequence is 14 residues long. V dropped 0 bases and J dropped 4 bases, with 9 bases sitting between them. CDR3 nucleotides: TGTGCCAGCAGCTTAGCGATGGCTTCCTATGGCTACACCTTC. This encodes CASSLAMASYGYTF. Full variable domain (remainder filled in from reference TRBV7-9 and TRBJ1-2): DTGVSQNPRHKITKRGQNVTFRCDPISEHNRLYWYRQTLGQGPEFLTYFQNEAQLEKSRLLSDRFSAERPKGSFSTLEIQRTEQGDSAMYLCASSLAMASYGYTFGSGTRLTVV.

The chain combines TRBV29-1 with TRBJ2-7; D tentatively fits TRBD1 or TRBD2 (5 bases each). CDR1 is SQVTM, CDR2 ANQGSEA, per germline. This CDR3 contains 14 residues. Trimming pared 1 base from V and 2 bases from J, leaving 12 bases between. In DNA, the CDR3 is TGCAGCGTTGAAGGGGACGGGTTTACCTACGAGCAGTACTTC. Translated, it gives CSVEGDGFTYEQYF.

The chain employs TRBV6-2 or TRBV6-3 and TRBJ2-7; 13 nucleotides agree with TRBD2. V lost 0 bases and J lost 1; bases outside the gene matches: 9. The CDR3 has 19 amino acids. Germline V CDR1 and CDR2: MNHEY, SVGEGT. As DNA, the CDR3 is TGTGCCAGCAGTTACTCTCAGGGACTAGCGGGATTTGGATCCTACGAGCAGTACTTC. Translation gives CASSYSQGLAGFGSYEQYF.

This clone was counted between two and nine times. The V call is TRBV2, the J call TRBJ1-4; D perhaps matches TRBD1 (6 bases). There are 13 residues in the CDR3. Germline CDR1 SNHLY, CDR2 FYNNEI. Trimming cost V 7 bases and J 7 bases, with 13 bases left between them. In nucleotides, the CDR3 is TGTGCCAGCACCCGGGGGGCAGTTGAAAAACTGTTTTTT. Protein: CASTRGAVEKLFF.

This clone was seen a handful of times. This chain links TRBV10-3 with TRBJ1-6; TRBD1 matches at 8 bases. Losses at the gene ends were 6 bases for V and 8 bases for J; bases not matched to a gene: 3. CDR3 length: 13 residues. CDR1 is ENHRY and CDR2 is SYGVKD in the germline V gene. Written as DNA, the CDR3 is TGTGCCATCAGGGAGACAGGGGATTCACCCCTCCACTTT. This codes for CAIRETGDSPLHF.

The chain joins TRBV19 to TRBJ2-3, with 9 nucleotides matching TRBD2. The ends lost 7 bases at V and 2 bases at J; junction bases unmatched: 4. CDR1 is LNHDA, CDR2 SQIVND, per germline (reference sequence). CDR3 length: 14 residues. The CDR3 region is CASTLAGSTDTQYF. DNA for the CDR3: TGTGCCAGTACCCTAGCGGGGTCCACAGATACGCAGTATTTT.

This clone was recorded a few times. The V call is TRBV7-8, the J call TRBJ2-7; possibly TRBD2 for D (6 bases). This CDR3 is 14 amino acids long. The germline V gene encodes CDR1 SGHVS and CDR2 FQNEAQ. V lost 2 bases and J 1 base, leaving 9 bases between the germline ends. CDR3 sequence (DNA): TGTGCCAGCAGCTTAAGGCGGGATTCCTACGAGCAGTACTTC. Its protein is CASSLRRDSYEQYF.

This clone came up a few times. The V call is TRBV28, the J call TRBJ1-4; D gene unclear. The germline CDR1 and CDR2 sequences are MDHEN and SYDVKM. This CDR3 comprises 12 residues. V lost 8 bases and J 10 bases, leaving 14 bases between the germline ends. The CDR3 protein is CASLNNYGKLFF. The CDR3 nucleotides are TGTGCCAGCCTTAACAATTATGGAAAACTGTTTTTT.

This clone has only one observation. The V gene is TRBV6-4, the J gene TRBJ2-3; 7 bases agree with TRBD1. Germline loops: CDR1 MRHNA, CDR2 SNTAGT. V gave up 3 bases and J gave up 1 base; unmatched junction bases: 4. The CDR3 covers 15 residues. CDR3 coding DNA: TGTGCCAGCAGTGAGAGAACAGGGGGCACAGATACGCAGTATTTT. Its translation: CASSERTGGTDTQYF.

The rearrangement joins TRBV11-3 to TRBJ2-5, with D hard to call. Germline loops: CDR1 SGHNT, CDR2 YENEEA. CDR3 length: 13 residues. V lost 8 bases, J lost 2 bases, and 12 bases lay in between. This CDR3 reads CASRHNLQETQYF. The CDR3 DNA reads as TGTGCCAGCCGACACAATTTGCAAGAGACCCAGTACTTC.

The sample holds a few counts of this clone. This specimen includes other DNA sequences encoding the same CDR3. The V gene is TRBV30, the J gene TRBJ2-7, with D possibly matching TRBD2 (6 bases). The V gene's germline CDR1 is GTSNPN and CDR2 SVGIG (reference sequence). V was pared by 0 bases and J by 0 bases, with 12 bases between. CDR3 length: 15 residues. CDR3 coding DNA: TGTGCCTGGAGTGTAGGCGGGACCAGCTCCTACGAGCAGTACTTC. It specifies CAWSVGGTSSYEQYF.

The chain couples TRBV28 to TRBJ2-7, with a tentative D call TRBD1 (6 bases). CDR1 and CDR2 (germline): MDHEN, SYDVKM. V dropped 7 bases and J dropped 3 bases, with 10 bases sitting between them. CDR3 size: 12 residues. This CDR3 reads CASTGQSYEQYF. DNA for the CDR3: TGTGCCAGCACTGGACAGAGCTACGAGCAGTACTTC.

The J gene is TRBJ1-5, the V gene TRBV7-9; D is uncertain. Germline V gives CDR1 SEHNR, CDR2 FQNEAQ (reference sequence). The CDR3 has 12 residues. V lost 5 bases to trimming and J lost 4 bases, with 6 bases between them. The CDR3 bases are TGTGCCAGCAGCCCAGAGAATCAGCCCCAGCATTTT. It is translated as CASSPENQPQHF.

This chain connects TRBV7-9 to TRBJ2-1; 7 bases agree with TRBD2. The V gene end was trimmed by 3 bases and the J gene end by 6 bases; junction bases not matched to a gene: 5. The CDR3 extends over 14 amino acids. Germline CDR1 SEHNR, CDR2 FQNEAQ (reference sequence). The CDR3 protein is CASSLLSGGNEQFF. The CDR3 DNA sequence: TGTGCCAGCAGCTTGTTATCGGGGGGCAATGAGCAGTTCTTC.

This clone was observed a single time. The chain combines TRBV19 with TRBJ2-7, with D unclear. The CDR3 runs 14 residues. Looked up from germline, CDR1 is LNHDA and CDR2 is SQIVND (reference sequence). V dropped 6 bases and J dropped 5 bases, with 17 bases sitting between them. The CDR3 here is CASSRSSPPDEQYF. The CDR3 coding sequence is TGTGCCAGTAGCCGTAGCAGCCCCCCTGACGAGCAGTACTTC.

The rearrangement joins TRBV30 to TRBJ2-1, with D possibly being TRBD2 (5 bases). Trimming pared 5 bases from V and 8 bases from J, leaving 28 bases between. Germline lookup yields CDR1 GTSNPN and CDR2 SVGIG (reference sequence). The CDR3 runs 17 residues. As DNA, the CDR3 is TGTGCCTGGGTCCCAAAGACGGGAACGCTCGTGAGGGATGAGCAGTTCTTC. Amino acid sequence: CAWVPKTGTLVRDEQFF. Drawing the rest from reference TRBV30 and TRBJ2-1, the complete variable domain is SQTIHQWPATLVQPVGSPLSLECTVEGTSNPNLYWYRQAAGRGLQLLFYSVGIGQISSEVPQNLSASRPQDRQFILSSKKLLLSDSGFYLCAWVPKTGTLVRDEQFFGPGTRLTVL.

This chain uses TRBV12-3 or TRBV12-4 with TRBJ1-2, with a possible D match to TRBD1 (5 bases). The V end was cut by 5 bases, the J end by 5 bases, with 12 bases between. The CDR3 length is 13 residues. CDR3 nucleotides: TGTGCCAGCAGTCCCGGGACCGATTATGGCTACACCTTC. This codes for CASSPGTDYGYTF.

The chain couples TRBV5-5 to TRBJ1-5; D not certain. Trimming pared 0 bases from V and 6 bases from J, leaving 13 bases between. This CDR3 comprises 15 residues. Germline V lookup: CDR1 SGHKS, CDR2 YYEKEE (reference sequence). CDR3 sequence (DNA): TGTGCCAGCAGCTTGGGGGCGGGGTATGGTCAGCCCCAGCATTTT. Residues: CASSLGAGYGQPQHF. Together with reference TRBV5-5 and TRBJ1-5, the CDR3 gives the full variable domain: DAGVTQSPTHLIKTRGQQVTLRCSPISGHKSVSWYQQVLGQGPQFIFQYYEKEERGRGNFPDRFSARQFPNYSSELNVNALLLGDSALYLCASSLGAGYGQPQHFGDGTRLSIL.

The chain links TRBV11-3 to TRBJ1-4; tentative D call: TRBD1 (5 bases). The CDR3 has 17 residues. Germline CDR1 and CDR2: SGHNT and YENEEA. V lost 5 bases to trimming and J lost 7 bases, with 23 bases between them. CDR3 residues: CASSRDQGASVFEKLFF. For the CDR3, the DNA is TGTGCCAGCAGCCGCGATCAGGGTGCTTCGGTGTTTGAAAAACTGTTTTTT.

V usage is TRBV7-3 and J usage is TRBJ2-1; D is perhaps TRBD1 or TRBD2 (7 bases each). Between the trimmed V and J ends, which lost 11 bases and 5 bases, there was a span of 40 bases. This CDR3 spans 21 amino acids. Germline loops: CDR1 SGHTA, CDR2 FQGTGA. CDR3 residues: CAGAGGGAGDYPPLVDNEQFF. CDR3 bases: TGTGCCGGGGCCGGAGGGGGCGCCGGGGACTACCCTCCCTTAGTGGACAATGAGCAGTTCTTC.

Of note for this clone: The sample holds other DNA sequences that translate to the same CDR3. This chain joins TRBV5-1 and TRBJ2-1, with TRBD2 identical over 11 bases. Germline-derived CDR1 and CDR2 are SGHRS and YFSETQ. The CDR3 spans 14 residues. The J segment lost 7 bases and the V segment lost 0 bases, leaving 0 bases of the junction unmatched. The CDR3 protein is CASSLGLAGNEQFF. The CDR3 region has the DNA TGCGCCAGCAGCTTGGGACTAGCGGGAAATGAGCAGTTCTTC.

The CDR3 DNA follows: TGTGCCAGCGGAGACCCGGGGACAGGGGCTTCCTACGAGCAGTACTTC. Its protein product is CASGDPGTGASYEQYF. J is TRBJ2-7 and V is TRBV28; TRBD1 aligns across 10 bases. V shed 8 bases, J shed 1 base, and the junction held 11 bases outside the gene matches. This CDR3 has 16 residues. CDR1 and CDR2 from the germline V gene are MDHEN and SYDVKM.

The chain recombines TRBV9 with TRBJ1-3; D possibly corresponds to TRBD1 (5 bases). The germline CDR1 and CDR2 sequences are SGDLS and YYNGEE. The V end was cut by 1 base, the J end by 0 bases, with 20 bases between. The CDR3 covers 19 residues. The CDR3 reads CASSVSLGWDGPSGNTIYF. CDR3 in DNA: TGTGCCAGCAGCGTATCGCTTGGTTGGGACGGCCCCTCTGGAAACACCATATATTTT.

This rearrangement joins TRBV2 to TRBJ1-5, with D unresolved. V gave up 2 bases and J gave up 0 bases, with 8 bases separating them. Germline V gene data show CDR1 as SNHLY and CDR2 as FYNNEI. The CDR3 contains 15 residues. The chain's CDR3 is CASSEQRSSNQPQHF. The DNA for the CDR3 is TGTGCCAGCAGTGAACAAAGAAGTAGCAATCAGCCCCAGCATTTT.

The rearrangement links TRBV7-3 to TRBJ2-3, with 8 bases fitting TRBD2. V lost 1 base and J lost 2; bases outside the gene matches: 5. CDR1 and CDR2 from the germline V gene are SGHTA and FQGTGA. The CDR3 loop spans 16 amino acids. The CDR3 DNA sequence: TGTGCCAGCAGCTTAAGGGCTAGCGGGTACACAGATACGCAGTATTTT. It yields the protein CASSLRASGYTDTQYF.

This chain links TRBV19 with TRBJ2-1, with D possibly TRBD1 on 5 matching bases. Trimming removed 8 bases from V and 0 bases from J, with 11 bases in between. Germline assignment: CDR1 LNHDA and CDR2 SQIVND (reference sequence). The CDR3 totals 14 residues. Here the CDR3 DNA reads TGTGCCAGTGCTCCAGGGCGCTCCTACAATGAGCAGTTCTTC. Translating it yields CASAPGRSYNEQFF.